Following are 4 T cell receptor beta chains from one sample sequenced in a study of cytomegalovirus exposure and HLA in healthy donors. 13 Jbeta primers and 60 Vbeta primers were used for the PCR. Here immunoSEQ multiplex PCR was the method, and the copy in TCRdb shows in-frame clones only, minus some. The table shows fewer than 350,000 clones, with roughly 90% occurring only once. The sequencing sample was made of PBMCs. These receptors came from a woman younger than 35 in good health and CMV-seronegative.

The chain joins TRBV29-1 to TRBJ2-5, with 7 bases identical to TRBD2. The length of the CDR3 is 13 residues. The V and J ends lost 4 bases and 4 bases, in that order; junction bases with no gene match: 6. Germline CDR1 SQVTM, CDR2 ANQGSEA. The CDR3 nucleotides read TGCAGCGTTGGGGGGAGGGCATCAGAGACCCAGTACTTC. This codes for CSVGGRASETQYF. The variable domain in full, completed from reference TRBV29-1 and TRBJ2-5, reads SAVISQKPSRDICQRGTSLTIQCQVDSQVTMMFWYRQQPGQSLTLIATANQGSEATYESGFVIDKFPISRPNLTFSTLTVSNMSPEDSSIYLCSVGGRASETQYFGPGTRLLVL.

This chain joins TRBV5-1 and TRBJ2-3; 10 bases line up with TRBD1. CDR3 length: 13 residues. V trimming: 3 bases; J trimming: 9 bases; junction bases outside the gene matches: 4. Germline V gives CDR1 SGHRS, CDR2 YFSETQ. CDR3 amino acids: CASSYPGQGTQYF. In nucleotides, the CDR3 is TGCGCCAGCAGCTATCCGGGACAGGGGACGCAGTATTTT.

The chain employs TRBV4-1 and TRBJ2-1; 11 bases map to TRBD2. The CDR3 has 16 amino acids. The J segment lost 6 bases and the V segment lost 1 base, leaving 5 bases of the junction unmatched. Germline values: CDR1 MGHRA, CDR2 YSYEKL. The chain's CDR3 is CASSQGDSGGVNEQFF. The CDR3 nucleotides read TGCGCCAGCAGCCAAGGGGATAGCGGGGGGGTCAATGAGCAGTTCTTC.

The genes are TRBV9 and TRBJ2-5; 7 bases agree with TRBD1. The junction had 4 bases not matched to a gene; V was cut back by 3 bases and J by 2 bases. This CDR3 spans 14 amino acids. Germline-derived CDR1 and CDR2 are SGDLS and YYNGEE. DNA of the CDR3: TGTGCCAGCAGCGCCCGACAGGGACAAGAGACCCAGTACTTC. It specifies CASSARQGQETQYF.